This T cell receptor (beta chain) derives from a study of tumor-infiltrating lymphocytes in primary liver carcinoma. Across the whole study: Lesions, classed as T1-T3 N0M0, spanned about 4.2 to 11 cm across.

On this clonotype itself: As yet, its antigen is unknown.

Co-extraction yielded RNA and DNA from 20-30 mg of unsorted bulk tissue. The patients lived with chronic HBV infection and had not yet received any treatment. The CDR3 consists of 11 residues. The V end was cut by 4 bases, the J end by 13 bases, with 11 bases between. Findings and caveats of the study: Tumor-blood pairs (like tumor-adjacent pairs) overlapped less than tumor region pairs did.

Total RNA amounting to around 450 ng was the source from which TCR beta cDNA was made with a constant-region primer. A slightly modified ARM-PCR protocol with three nested multiplex PCR rounds produced these TCR beta libraries. The study ran its first two PCR rounds for around 9 cycles each, using TRBV1-TRBV30 forward primers and a C-beta reverse primer. TCRdb re-called the multiplex PCR reads through MiXCR, storing one row per CDR3 protein. This sample has under 150,000 distinct CDR3 sequences, with 65% to 75% found just once. Sequences were obtained from tumor-adjacent normal liver tissue. This clonotype was sampled from an older woman with primary liver carcinoma and hepatitis B virus infection. This sequence joins TRBV12-3 or TRBV12-4 and TRBJ2-1; TRBD1 is a possible D gene (5 bases). CDR3 amino acids: CASSCGRTQFF. Written as DNA, the CDR3 is TGTGCCAGCAGTTGTGGTAGGACACAGTTCTTC.